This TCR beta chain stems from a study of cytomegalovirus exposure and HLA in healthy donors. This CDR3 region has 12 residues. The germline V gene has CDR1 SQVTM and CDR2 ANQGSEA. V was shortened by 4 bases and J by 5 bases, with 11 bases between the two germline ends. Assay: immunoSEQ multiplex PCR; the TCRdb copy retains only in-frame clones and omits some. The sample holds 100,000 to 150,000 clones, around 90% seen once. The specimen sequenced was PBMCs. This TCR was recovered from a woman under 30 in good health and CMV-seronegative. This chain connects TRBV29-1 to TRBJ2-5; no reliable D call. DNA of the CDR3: TGCAGCGTTGGATTAGCTTGGGAGACCCAGTACTTC. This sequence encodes CSVGLAWETQYF.